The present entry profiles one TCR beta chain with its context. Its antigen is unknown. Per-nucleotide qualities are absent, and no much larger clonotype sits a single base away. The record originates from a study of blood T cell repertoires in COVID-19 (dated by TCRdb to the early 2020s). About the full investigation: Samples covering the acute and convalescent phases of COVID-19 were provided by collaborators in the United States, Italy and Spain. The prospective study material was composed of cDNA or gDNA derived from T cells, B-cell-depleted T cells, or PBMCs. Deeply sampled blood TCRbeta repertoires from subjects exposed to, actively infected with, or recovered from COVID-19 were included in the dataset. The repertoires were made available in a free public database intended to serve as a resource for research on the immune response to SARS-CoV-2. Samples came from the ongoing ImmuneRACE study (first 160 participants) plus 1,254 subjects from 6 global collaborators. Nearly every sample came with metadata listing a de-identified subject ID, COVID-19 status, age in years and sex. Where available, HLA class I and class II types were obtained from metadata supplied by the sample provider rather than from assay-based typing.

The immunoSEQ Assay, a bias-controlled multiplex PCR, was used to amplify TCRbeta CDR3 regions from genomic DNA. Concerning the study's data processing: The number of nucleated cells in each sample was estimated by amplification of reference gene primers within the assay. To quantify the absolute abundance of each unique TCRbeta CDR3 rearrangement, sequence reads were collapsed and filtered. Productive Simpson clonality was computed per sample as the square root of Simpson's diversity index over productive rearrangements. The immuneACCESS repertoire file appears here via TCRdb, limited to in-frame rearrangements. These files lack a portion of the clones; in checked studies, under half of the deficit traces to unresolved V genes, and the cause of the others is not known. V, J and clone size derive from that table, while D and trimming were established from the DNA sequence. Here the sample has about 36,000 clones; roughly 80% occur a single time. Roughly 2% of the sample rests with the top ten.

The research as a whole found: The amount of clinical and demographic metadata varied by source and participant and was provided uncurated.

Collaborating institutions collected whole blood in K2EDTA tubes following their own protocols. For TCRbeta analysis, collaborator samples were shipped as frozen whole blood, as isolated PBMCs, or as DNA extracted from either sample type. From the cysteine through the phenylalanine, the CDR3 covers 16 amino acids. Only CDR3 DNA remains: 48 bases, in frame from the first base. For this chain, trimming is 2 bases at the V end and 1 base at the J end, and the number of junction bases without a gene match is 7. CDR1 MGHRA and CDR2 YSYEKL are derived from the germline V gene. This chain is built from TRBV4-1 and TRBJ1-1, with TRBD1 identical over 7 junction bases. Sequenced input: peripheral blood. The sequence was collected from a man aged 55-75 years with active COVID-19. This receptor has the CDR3 CASSQTQGPPNTEAFF. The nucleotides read TGCGCCAGCAGCCAAACACAGGGGCCCCCGAACACTGAAGCTTTCTTT.